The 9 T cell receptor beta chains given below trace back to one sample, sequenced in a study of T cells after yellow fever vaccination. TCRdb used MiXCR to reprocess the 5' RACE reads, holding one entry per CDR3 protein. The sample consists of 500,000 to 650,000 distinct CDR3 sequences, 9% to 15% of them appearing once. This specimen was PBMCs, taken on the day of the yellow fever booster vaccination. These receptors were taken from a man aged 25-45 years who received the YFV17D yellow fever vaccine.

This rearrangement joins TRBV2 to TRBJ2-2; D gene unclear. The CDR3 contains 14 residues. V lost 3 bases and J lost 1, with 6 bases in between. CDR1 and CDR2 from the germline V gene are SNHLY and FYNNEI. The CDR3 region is CASSDSRNTGELFF. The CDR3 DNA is TGTGCCAGCAGTGATTCTAGGAACACCGGGGAGCTGTTTTTT.

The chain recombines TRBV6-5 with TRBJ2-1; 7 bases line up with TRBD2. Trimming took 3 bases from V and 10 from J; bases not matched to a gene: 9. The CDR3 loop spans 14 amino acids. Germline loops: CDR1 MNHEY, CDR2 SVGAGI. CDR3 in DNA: TGTGCCAGCAGTTATGCGGGAGCCCCTGGGGAGCAGTTCTTC. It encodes CASSYAGAPGEQFF.

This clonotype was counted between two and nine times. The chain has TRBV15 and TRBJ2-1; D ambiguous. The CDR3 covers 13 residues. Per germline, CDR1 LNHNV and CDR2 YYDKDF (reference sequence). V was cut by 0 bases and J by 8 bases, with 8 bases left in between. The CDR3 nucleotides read TGTGCCACCAGCAGAGAAGGAGTGGATGAGCAGTTCTTC. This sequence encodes CATSREGVDEQFF.

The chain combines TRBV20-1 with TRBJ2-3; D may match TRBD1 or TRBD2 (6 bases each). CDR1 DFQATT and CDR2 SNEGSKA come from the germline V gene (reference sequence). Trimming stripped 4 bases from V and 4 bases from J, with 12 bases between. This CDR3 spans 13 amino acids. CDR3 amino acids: CSANGGLADTQYF. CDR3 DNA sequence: TGCAGTGCTAATGGGGGGCTCGCAGATACGCAGTATTTT.

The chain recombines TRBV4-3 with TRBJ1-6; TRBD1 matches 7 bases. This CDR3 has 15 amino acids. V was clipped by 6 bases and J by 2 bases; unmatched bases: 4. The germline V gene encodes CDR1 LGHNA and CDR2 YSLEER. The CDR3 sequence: CASSNRGTYNSPLHF. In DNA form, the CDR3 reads TGCGCCAGCAGTAACAGGGGCACCTATAATTCACCCCTCCACTTT.

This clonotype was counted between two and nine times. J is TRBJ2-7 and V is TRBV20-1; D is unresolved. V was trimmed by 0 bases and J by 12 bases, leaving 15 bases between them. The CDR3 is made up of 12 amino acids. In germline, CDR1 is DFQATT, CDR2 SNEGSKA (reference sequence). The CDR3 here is CSARDLHLQVYF. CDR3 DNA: TGCAGTGCTAGAGATTTACACCTTCAAGTGTACTTC.

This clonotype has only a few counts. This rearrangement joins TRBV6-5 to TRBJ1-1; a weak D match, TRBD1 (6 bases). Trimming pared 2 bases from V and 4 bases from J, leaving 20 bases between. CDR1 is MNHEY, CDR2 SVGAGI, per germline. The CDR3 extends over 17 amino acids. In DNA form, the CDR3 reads TGTGCCAGCAGTTACCTCGCAAAGTTTACAGGGCCCACTGAAGCTTTCTTT. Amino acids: CASSYLAKFTGPTEAFF.

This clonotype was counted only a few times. The chain's CDR3 is CASSLVSGLAGPPQHYEQYF. Written as DNA, the CDR3 is TGTGCCAGCAGCTTAGTATCTGGACTAGCGGGACCCCCCCAACACTACGAGCAGTACTTC. The V call is TRBV11-2, the J call TRBJ2-7, with 12 bases lining up with TRBD2. The CDR3 contains 20 residues. Germline assignment: CDR1 SGHAT and CDR2 FQNNGV. The J segment lost 3 bases and the V segment lost 1 base, leaving 16 bases of the junction unmatched.

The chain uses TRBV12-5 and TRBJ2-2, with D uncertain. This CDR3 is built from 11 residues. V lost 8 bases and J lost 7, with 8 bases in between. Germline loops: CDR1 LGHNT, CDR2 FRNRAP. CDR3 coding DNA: TGTGCTAGTACCACGAGCGGGGAGCTGTTTTTT. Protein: CASTTSGELFF.